This T cell receptor (beta chain) was retrieved from a study of blood T cell repertoires in COVID-19. Study context: PBMCs, B-cell-depleted T cells, or T cells provided the cDNA or gDNA that made up the material.

Libraries were prepared by immunoSEQ multiplex PCR; TCRdb keeps only in-frame clonotypes and omits some of them. Of hundreds of thousands of clones in the sample, 70% to 90% were seen once. The CDR3 is 13 residues long. V dropped 3 bases and J dropped 6 bases, with 11 bases sitting between them. CDR1 and CDR2 from the germline V gene are ENHRY and SYGVKD. The sequence derives from a woman aged 18-35 years with acute COVID-19. The chain combines TRBV10-3 with TRBJ1-2; D uncertain. The sequencing sample was made of PBMCs or T cells enriched from blood (not recorded which). The CDR3 region is CAISDGVLHGYTF. The DNA of the CDR3 is TGTGCCATCAGTGATGGAGTACTCCATGGCTACACCTTC.